Presented here are 26 T cell receptor beta chains from one specimen sequenced in a study of blood T cell repertoires in COVID-19. Here immunoSEQ multiplex PCR was the method, and the copy in TCRdb shows in-frame clones only, minus some. The table lists fewer than 250,000 clones, more than 60% of them singletons, with roughly 12% in the top ten. Source material: peripheral blood. The receptors were sampled from a woman aged 50 to 60 with acute or convalescent COVID-19.

The J gene is TRBJ1-3, the V gene TRBV13, with D unclear. The germline gives CDR1 PRHDT, CDR2 FYEKMQ (reference sequence). The CDR3 has 15 residues. The V end was cut by 3 bases, the J end by 0 bases, with 9 bases between. The DNA of the CDR3 is TGTGCCAGCAGCTTGAGGTCCATCTCTGGAAACACCATATATTTT. Residues: CASSLRSISGNTIYF.

About this clone itself: At one boundary the junction diverges from the germline segment, which might be a read error. This chain uses TRBV6-2 or TRBV6-3 with TRBJ2-7, with D tentatively TRBD2 (5 bases). The CDR3 totals 12 residues. The germline V gene has CDR1 MNHEY and CDR2 SVGEGT. CDR3 in amino acids: CASSSGYLSWDF. The CDR3 DNA reads as TGTGCCAGCAGCTCGGGGTATTTAAGCTGGGACTTC.

This clone turned up a few times. The V call is TRBV18, the J call TRBJ1-3, with TRBD1 as a possible D gene (5 bases). CDR3 length equals 14 residues. Germline V CDR1 and CDR2: KGHSH, LQKENI. Trimming took off 6 bases at V and 4 bases at J, with 13 bases between the two ends. The CDR3 coding sequence is TGTGCCAGCTCTACCGGGACTTTCGGAAACACCATATATTTT. It yields the protein CASSTGTFGNTIYF.

The CDR3 nucleotides read TGTGCCAGCAGCTTAAAGCGCCGGGGCGCGGGGGGGCGTGAGCAGTACTTC. Translating gives CASSLKRRGAGGREQYF. The V and J genes are TRBV13 and TRBJ2-7; 9 bases are shared with TRBD2. Germline V lookup: CDR1 PRHDT, CDR2 FYEKMQ (reference sequence). With V trimmed by 2 bases and J by 7 bases, 15 bases remained unmatched. This CDR3 contains 17 residues.

Details on this clone: The identical CDR3 is also encoded by other nucleotide sequences in the sample. V gene TRBV5-6 combines with J gene TRBJ2-5; the match to TRBD2 covers 12 bases. The CDR3 covers 15 residues. The ends lost 0 bases at V and 3 bases at J; junction bases unmatched: 0. Germline loops: CDR1 SGHDT, CDR2 YYEEEE. CDR3 region: CASSLGLAGEETQYF. The CDR3 DNA reads TGTGCCAGCAGCTTGGGACTAGCGGGAGAAGAGACCCAGTACTTC.

This chain uses TRBV7-9 with TRBJ2-3; the match to TRBD2 covers 8 bases. The CDR3 length is 16 residues. Germline V gene data show CDR1 as SEHNR and CDR2 as FQNEAQ (reference sequence). The ends lost 5 bases at V and 3 bases at J; junction bases unmatched: 10. CDR3 sequence (DNA): TGTGCCAGCAGCCTCAGGACTAGCCGGGGGACAGATACGCAGTATTTT. As protein: CASSLRTSRGTDTQYF.

This clone was seen more than once but under ten times. V gene TRBV6-2 or TRBV6-3 combines with J gene TRBJ2-2; TRBD2 agrees at 8 bases. Germline trimming cut 6 bases from V and 7 bases from J; bases unmatched to any gene: 16. Germline values: CDR1 MNHEY, CDR2 SVGEGT. CDR3 length: 17 residues. This chain's CDR3 is CASSRGRTDPRVGELFF. The DNA for the CDR3 is TGTGCCAGCAGCCGCGGGAGGACGGACCCTAGGGTCGGGGAGCTGTTTTTT.

The rearrangement uses TRBV25-1 and TRBJ1-6; tentative D call: TRBD1 (5 bases). This CDR3 spans 14 amino acids. Trimming took 10 bases from V and 9 from J, leaving 19 bases between them. CDR1 MGHDK and CDR2 SYGVNS come from the germline V gene. The CDR3 bases are TGTGCCACTCGAGGACAACCAAACATTTCACCCCTCCACTTT. It codes for CATRGQPNISPLHF. Together with reference TRBV25-1 and TRBJ1-6, the CDR3 gives the full variable domain: EADIYQTPRYLVIGTGKKITLECSQTMGHDKMYWYQQDPGMELHLIHYSYGVNSTEKGDLSSESTVSRIRTEHFPLTLESARPSHTSQYLCATRGQPNISPLHFGNGTRLTVT.

This sequence joins TRBV12-3 or TRBV12-4 and TRBJ1-2; 7 nucleotides match TRBD1. The CDR3 contains 12 residues. V shed 11 bases and J 4 bases; nucleotides not matched to a gene: 7. Here the CDR3 DNA reads TGTGCCGTATTACAGGGGCCCTATGGCTACACCTTC. Residues: CAVLQGPYGYTF.

The chain uses TRBV6-2 or TRBV6-3 and TRBJ2-5; 13 positions agree with TRBD2. The CDR3 is 15 amino acids. The V gene's germline CDR1 is MNHEY and CDR2 SVGEGT. V trimming: 5 bases; J trimming: 3 bases; junction bases outside the gene matches: 3. The CDR3 protein is CASSHGLAGEETQYF. CDR3 sequence (DNA): TGTGCCAGCAGTCACGGACTAGCGGGAGAAGAGACCCAGTACTTC.

CDR3 nucleotide sequence: TGTGCCAGCAGTTTGGTTTCTCCATCGGTTAAATCAAGTTCACCCCTCCACTTT. Its translation is CASSLVSPSVKSSSPLHF. The gene calls are TRBV27 and TRBJ1-6; D uncertain. Germline V gene data show CDR1 as MNHEY and CDR2 as SMNVEV (reference sequence). The CDR3 is 18 residues long. The V end was cut by 3 bases, the J end by 9 bases, with 24 bases between.

J is TRBJ1-2 and V is TRBV4-1; D ambiguous. CDR3 size: 15 residues. Per germline, CDR1 MGHRA and CDR2 YSYEKL. The germline V and J ends were trimmed by 0 bases and 1 base, with 9 bases remaining between them. CDR3 protein: CASSQEDAVNYGYTF. DNA of the CDR3: TGCGCCAGCAGCCAAGAAGACGCGGTTAACTATGGCTACACCTTC.

This rearrangement joins TRBV5-4 to TRBJ2-1, with D perhaps matching TRBD2 (5 bases). V dropped 3 bases and J dropped 0 bases, with 13 bases sitting between them. Germline V gene sequence: CDR1 SGHNT, CDR2 YYREEE (reference sequence). The CDR3 is 16 residues long. The CDR3 bases are TGTGCCAGCAGCTCGGTACGGAGGAGCTCCTACAATGAGCAGTTCTTC. Translation: CASSSVRRSSYNEQFF.

This rearrangement joins TRBV24-1 to TRBJ2-7; D might be TRBD1 (6 bases). Trimming took off 5 bases at V and 3 bases at J, with 7 bases between the two ends. The germline gives CDR1 KGHDR, CDR2 SFDVKD. The CDR3 length is 12 residues. In nucleotides, the CDR3 is TGTGCCACCAGTGTAGGGGGCTACGAGCAGTACTTC. Protein: CATSVGGYEQYF.

The chain carries TRBV10-3 and TRBJ2-1, with a tentative D call TRBD1 (6 bases). The V end lost 0 bases, the J end lost 2 bases, and 8 bases lay between the germline ends. The germline V gene encodes CDR1 ENHRY and CDR2 SYGVKD. The CDR3 totals 15 residues. The CDR3 DNA reads as TGTGCCATCAGTGAGTCAGGGGGAGCCTACAATGAGCAGTTCTTC. The encoded protein is CAISESGGAYNEQFF.

Concerning this clone: Additional DNA sequences in this sample encode the identical CDR3. The rearrangement joins TRBV6-5 to TRBJ1-1; no definite D call. CDR3 length: 13 residues. CDR1 and CDR2 from the germline V gene are MNHEY and SVGAGI. The V and J ends lost 6 bases and 0 bases respectively, with 8 bases between them. The DNA for the CDR3 is TGTGCCAGCAGCCGAGCTTTGAACACTGAAGCTTTCTTT. Its protein is CASSRALNTEAFF.

The rearrangement uses TRBV2 and TRBJ1-6; TRBD1 is a possible D gene (5 bases). The germline CDR1 and CDR2 sequences are SNHLY and FYNNEI. The ends were cut back, 4 bases at V and 9 bases at J, with 10 bases in the middle. This CDR3 comprises 13 residues. In DNA, the CDR3 is TGTGCCAGCAGTGGACAGTCTCGTTCACCCCTCCACTTT. It yields the protein CASSGQSRSPLHF.

The chain couples TRBV27 to TRBJ1-2; D not resolved. This CDR3 contains 17 residues. Germline V gene lookup returns CDR1 MNHEY and CDR2 SMNVEV (reference sequence). The V and J ends lost 0 bases and 4 bases respectively, with 18 bases between them. CDR3 protein: CASSLSMHVAGSYGYTF. The CDR3 nucleotides are TGTGCCAGCAGTTTATCGATGCACGTAGCTGGGAGCTATGGCTACACCTTC.

This clone has a handful of counts. The rearrangement uses TRBV19 and TRBJ1-2; 8 bases match TRBD1. Per germline, CDR1 LNHDA and CDR2 SQIVND (reference sequence). V trimming: 6 bases; J trimming: 7 bases; junction bases outside the gene matches: 10. This CDR3 spans 14 amino acids. CDR3 residues: CASRDGQGGGGYTF. In DNA form, the CDR3 reads TGTGCCAGTAGAGATGGACAGGGCGGCGGTGGCTACACCTTC.

The J gene is TRBJ1-1, the V gene TRBV6-5, with 10 nucleotides matching TRBD1. The CDR3 length is 15 residues. The V gene end was trimmed by 0 bases and the J gene end by 5 bases; junction bases not matched to a gene: 3. Germline CDR1 MNHEY, CDR2 SVGAGI. The CDR3 sequence: CASSYSDRGRTEAFF. For the CDR3, the DNA is TGTGCCAGCAGTTACTCGGACAGGGGGAGGACTGAAGCTTTCTTT.

The V gene is TRBV7-2, the J gene TRBJ1-1; 7 bases are a match to TRBD1. V dropped 3 bases and J dropped 1; count of bases not matched to a gene: 8. The germline gives CDR1 SGHTA, CDR2 FQGNSA. This CDR3 contains 16 residues. The CDR3 region is CASSLRFDRANTEAFF. CDR3 nucleotides: TGTGCCAGCAGCTTGAGATTCGACAGGGCGAACACTGAAGCTTTCTTT. The entire variable domain, with the rest obtained from reference TRBV7-2 and TRBJ1-1, is as follows: GAGVSQSPSNKVTEKGKDVELRCDPISGHTALYWYRQSLGQGLEFLIYFQGNSAPDKSGLPSDRFSAERTGGSVSTLTIQRTQQEDSAVYLCASSLRFDRANTEAFFGQGTRLTVV.

The gene calls are TRBV7-6 and TRBJ1-5; 7 bases fit TRBD1. Germline assignment: CDR1 SGHVS and CDR2 FNYEAQ. The trim removed 1 base at V and 3 bases at J, leaving 18 bases unmatched. There are 20 residues in the CDR3. CDR3 sequence: CASSLDGTEMIRGSNQPQHF. DNA for the CDR3: TGTGCCAGCAGCTTAGATGGGACAGAAATGATTAGGGGTTCCAATCAGCCCCAGCATTTT.

V is TRBV18 and J is TRBJ2-2; a possible D gene is TRBD2 (6 bases). The V and J ends lost 2 bases and 1 base respectively, with 11 bases between them. This CDR3 has 16 residues. Germline CDR1 KGHSH, CDR2 LQKENI. This CDR3 reads CASSPGGNQNTGELFF. For the CDR3, the DNA is TGTGCCAGCTCACCAGGCGGGAACCAGAACACCGGGGAGCTGTTTTTT.

This clone was recorded only once. CDR3 loop: CASSASRGTGGPGELFF. CDR3 bases: TGTGCCAGCAGCGCCTCGAGGGGGACAGGGGGTCCCGGGGAGCTGTTTTTT. The rearrangement links TRBV9 to TRBJ2-2; the match to TRBD1 covers 11 bases. Germline-derived CDR1 and CDR2 are SGDLS and YYNGEE. The CDR3 covers 17 residues. V trimming: 3 bases; J trimming: 6 bases; junction bases outside the gene matches: 10.

V and J are TRBV6-5 and TRBJ1-2, with 10 bases fitting TRBD1. CDR3 length equals 14 residues. The ends lost 6 bases at V and 7 bases at J; junction bases unmatched: 8. Germline values: CDR1 MNHEY, CDR2 SVGAGI. CDR3 loop: CASRPGQGSFGYTF. In DNA, the CDR3 is TGTGCCAGCAGACCGGGACAGGGGTCGTTTGGCTACACCTTC.

The J gene is TRBJ1-1, the V gene TRBV6-1; 9 bases are a match to TRBD1. CDR3 length equals 16 residues. Germline V CDR1 and CDR2: MNHNS, SASEGT. J gave up 0 bases and V 4 bases, and 6 bases lay outside the gene matches. The CDR3 DNA reads as TGTGCCAGCAGTGGCCGGACAGGGGTGATGAACACTGAAGCTTTCTTT. Translated: CASSGRTGVMNTEAFF.